Detailed here is one T cell receptor beta chain. This sample is drawn from a study of blood T cell repertoires in COVID-19. On the study more broadly: Samples came from the United States, Italy and Spain, spanning acute and convalescent COVID-19.

The CDR3 has 13 amino acids. Trimming pared 1 base from V and 8 bases from J, leaving 8 bases between. Germline V gene data show CDR1 as SGHTA and CDR2 as FQGNSA. Ages ranged from about 18 to 89 years, with residence in around 24 US areas. Clinical history reported by participants formed the basis on which cohorts were assigned. Recovery meant two consecutive negative NP/OP PCR tests, professional clearance, or resolved symptoms. The protocol was immunoSEQ multiplex PCR, while the TCRdb copy is restricted to in-frame clones and leaves out a portion. The data show around 280,000 clones, approximately 88% seen once.

Sequenced material: PBMCs or T cells enriched from blood (not recorded which). This chain connects TRBV7-2 to TRBJ1-4; D remains ambiguous. This TCR was sampled from a woman aged 40 to 55 who had recovered from COVID-19. DNA for the CDR3: TGTGCCAGCAGCTTAGGCGCCGGGGAAAAACTGTTTTTT. Translation gives CASSLGAGEKLFF.